The entry that follows covers one T cell receptor (beta chain) sequence. The data were obtained in a study of T cells after yellow fever vaccination. A single record per CDR3 protein comes from TCRdb applying MiXCR to the 5' RACE reads. The repertoire holds hundreds of thousands of distinct CDR3 sequences, with under 9% as singletons. The source is a man between 18 and 29 years old who received the YFV17D yellow fever vaccine. The sample was CD4+ T cells sorted from PBMCs, taken 5 days after the yellow fever booster vaccination.

The CDR3, as DNA: TGTGCCAGCAGCTTAGATTCTACGGCCTCTGGAAACACCATATATTTT. This encodes CASSLDSTASGNTIYF. The chain has TRBV11-2 and TRBJ1-3; no clear D. Looked up from germline, CDR1 is SGHAT and CDR2 is FQNNGV. The CDR3 is 16 amino acids. V was trimmed by 0 bases and J by 0 bases, leaving 9 bases between them.